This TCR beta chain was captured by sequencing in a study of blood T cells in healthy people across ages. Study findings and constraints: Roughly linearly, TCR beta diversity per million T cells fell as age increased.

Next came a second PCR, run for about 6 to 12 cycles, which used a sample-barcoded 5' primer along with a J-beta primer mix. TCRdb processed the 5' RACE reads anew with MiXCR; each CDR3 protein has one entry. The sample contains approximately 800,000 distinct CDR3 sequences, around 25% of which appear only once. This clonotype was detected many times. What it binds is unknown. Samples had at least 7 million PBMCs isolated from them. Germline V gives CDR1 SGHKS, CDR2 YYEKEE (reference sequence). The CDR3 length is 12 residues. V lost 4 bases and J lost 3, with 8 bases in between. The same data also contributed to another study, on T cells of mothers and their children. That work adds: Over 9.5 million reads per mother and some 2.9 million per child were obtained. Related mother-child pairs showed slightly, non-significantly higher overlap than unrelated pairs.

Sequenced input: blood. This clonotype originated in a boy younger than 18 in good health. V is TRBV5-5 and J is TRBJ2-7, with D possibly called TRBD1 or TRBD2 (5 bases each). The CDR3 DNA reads TGTGCCAGCAGCCGGGACGGCTACGAGCAGTACTTC. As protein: CASSRDGYEQYF.